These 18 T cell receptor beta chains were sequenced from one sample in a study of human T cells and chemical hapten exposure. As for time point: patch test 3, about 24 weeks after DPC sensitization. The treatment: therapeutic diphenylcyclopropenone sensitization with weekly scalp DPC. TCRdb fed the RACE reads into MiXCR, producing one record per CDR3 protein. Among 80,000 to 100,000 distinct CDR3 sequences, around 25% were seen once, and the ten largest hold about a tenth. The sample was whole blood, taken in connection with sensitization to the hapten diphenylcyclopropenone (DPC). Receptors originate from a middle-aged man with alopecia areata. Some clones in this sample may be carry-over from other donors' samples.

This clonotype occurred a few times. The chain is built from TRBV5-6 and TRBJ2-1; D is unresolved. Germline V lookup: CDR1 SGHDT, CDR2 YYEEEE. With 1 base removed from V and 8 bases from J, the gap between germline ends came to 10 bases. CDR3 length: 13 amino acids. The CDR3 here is CASSLNGIDEQFF. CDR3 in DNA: TGTGCCAGCAGCTTGAATGGGATCGATGAGCAGTTCTTC.

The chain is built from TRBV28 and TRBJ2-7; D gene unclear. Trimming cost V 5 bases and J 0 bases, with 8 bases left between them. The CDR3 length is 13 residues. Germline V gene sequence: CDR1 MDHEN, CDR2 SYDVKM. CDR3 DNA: TGTGCCAGCAGTCCCCCCAGCTCCTACGAGCAGTACTTC. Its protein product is CASSPPSSYEQYF.

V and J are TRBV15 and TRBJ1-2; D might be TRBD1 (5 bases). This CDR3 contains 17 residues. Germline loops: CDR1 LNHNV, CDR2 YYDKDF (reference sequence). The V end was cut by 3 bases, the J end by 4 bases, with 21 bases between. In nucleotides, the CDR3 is TGTGCCACCAGCAGTCCTTACCTTGGGGGGAAAGGCTATGGCTACACCTTC. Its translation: CATSSPYLGGKGYGYTF.

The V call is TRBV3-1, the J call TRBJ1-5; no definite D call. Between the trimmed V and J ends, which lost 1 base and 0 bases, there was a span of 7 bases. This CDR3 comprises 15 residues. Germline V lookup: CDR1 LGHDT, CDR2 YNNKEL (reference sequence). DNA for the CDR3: TGTGCCAGCAGCCAAGGGGAGATTAGCAATCAGCCCCAGCATTTT. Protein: CASSQGEISNQPQHF.

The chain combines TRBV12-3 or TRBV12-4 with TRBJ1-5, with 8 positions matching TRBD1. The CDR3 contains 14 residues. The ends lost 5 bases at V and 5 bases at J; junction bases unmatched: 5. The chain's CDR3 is CASSLQGGYQPQHF. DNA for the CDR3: TGTGCCAGCAGTCTACAGGGGGGATATCAGCCCCAGCATTTT.

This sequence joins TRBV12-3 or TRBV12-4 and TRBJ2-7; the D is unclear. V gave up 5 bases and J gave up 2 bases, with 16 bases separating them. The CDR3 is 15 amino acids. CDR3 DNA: TGTGCCAGCAGTCCCCGGGTAGCCCAAACCTACGAGCAGTACTTC. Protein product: CASSPRVAQTYEQYF.

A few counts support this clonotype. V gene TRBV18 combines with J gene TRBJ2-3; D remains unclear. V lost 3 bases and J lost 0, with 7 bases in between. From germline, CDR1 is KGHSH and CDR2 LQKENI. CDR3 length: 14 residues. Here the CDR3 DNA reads TGTGCCAGCTCACCTTTCGAGAGCACAGATACGCAGTATTTT. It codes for CASSPFESTDTQYF.

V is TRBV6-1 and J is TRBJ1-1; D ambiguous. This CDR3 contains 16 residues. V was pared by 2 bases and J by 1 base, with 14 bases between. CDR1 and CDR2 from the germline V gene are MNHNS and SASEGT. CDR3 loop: CASSEREIVRNTEAFF. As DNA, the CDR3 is TGTGCCAGCAGTGAAAGAGAGATCGTTAGGAACACTGAAGCTTTCTTT.

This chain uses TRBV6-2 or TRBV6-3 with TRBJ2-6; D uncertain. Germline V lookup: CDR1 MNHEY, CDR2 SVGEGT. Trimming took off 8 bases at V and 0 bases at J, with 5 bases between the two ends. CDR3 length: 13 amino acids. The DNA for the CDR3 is TGTGCCAGCGAGAACTCTGGGGCCAACGTCCTGACTTTC. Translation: CASENSGANVLTF.

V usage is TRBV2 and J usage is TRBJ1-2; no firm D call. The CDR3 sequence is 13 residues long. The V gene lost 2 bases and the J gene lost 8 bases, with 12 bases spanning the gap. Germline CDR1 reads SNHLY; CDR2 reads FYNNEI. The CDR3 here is CASSETESRGYTF. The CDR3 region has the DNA TGTGCCAGCAGTGAAACCGAGAGCCGCGGCTACACCTTC.

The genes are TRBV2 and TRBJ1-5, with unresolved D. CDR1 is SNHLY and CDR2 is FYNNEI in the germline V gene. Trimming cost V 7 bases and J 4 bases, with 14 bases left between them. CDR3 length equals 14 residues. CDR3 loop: CASTGSLGNQPQHF. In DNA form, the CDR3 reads TGTGCCAGCACCGGTAGCCTGGGGAATCAGCCCCAGCATTTT.

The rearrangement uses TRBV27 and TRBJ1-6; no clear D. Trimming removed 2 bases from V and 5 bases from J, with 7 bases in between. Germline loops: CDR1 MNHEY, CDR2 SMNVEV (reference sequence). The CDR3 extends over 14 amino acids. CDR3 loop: CASSLRENNSPLHF. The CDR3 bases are TGTGCCAGCAGTTTACGAGAAAATAATTCACCCCTCCACTTT.

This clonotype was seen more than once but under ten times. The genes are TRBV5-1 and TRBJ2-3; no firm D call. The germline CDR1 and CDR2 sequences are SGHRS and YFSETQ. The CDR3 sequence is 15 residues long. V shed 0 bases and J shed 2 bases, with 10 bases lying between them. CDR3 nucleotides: TGCGCCAGCAGCTTGGACGGGCTTGACACAGATACGCAGTATTTT. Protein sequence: CASSLDGLDTDTQYF.

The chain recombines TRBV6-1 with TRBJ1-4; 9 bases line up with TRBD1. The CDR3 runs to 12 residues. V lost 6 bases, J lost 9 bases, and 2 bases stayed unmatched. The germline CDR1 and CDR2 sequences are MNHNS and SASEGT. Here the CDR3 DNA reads TGTGCCAGCAGCGGGACAGGGCAAAAACTGTTTTTT. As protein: CASSGTGQKLFF.

CDR3 sequence reads: CASSQDGVEEKLFF. In nucleotides, the CDR3 is TGTGCCAGCAGCCAAGACGGCGTTGAGGAAAAACTGTTTTTT. This chain joins TRBV4-2 and TRBJ1-4; no clear D. Germline V gene data show CDR1 as LGHNA and CDR2 as YNFKEQ. The CDR3 runs 14 residues. V lost 0 bases to trimming and J lost 8 bases, with 10 bases between them.

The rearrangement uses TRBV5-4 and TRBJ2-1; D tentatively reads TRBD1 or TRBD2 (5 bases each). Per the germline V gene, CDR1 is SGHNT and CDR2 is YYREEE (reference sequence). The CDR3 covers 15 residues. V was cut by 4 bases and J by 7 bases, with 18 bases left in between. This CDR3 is CASSPSWGSRNEQFF. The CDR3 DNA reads TGTGCCAGCAGCCCGTCCTGGGGGAGTAGGAATGAGCAGTTCTTC. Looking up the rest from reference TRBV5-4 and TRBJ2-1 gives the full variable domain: ETGVTQSPTHLIKTRGQQVTLRCSSQSGHNTVSWYQQALGQGPQFIFQYYREEENGRGNFPPRFSGLQFPNYSSELNVNALELDDSALYLCASSPSWGSRNEQFFGPGTRLTVL.

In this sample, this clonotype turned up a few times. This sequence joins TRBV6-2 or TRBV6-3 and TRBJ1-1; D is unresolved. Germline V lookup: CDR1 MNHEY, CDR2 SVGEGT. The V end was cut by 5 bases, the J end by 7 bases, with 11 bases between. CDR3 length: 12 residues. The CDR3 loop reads CASSPWEGEAFF. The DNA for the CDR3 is TGTGCCAGCAGTCCCTGGGAAGGTGAAGCTTTCTTT.

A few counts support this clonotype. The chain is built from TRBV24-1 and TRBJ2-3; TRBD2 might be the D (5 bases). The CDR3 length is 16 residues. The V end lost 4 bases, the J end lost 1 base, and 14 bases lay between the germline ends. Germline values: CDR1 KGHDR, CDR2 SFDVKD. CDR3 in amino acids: CATSEPTSIGTDTQYF. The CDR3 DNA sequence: TGTGCCACCAGTGAGCCCACTAGTATCGGCACAGATACGCAGTATTTT.